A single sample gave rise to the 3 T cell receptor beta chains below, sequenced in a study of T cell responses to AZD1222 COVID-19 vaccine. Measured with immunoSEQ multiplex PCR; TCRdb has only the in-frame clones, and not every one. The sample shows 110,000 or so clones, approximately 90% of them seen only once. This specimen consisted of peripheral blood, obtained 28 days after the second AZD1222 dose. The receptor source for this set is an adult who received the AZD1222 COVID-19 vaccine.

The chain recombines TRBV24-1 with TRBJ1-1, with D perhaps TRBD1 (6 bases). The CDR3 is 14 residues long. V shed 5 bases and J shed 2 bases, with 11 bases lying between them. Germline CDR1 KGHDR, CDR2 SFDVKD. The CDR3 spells CATSGTGGNTEAFF. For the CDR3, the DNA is TGTGCCACCAGTGGTACCGGGGGCAACACTGAAGCTTTCTTT.

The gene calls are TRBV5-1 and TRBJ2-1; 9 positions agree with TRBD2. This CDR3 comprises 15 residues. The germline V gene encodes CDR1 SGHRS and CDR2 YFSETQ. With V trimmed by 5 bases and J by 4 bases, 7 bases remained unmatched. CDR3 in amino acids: CASRQVSGSYNEQFF. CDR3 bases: TGCGCCAGCAGACAGGTTAGCGGGAGTTACAATGAGCAGTTCTTC.

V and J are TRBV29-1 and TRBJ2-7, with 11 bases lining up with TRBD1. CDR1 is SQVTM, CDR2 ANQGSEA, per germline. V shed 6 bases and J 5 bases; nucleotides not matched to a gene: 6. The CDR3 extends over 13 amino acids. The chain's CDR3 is CSVGQGVLNEQYF. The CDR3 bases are TGCAGCGTGGGACAGGGGGTTTTGAACGAGCAGTACTTC.